This T cell receptor (beta chain) derives from a study of CD8+ T cells in alopecia areata. This clone was counted between two and nine times. Its ends do not fully match the called genes, so a read error is possible. Gene labels here are mouse ones. Reverse transcribed after extraction, RNA yielded cDNA as the sequencing template. Clones were sequenced by immunoSEQ multiplex PCR, and TCRdb holds only the in-frame ones, with some missing. The sample was found to contain some 3,000 clones, and every one recurs. This clonotype originated in a C3H/HeJ mouse with alopecia areata. Strain MHC haplotype: H2-k. The material sequenced was lesional skin.

The CDR3 region is CASGDARDRKYAEQFF. Partial CDR3 DNA: TGTGCCAGCGGTGATGCTCGGGACAGGAAATATGCT. J is TRBJ2-1 and V is TRBV13-1, with 8 bases that match TRBD1. The sequence runs out 4 residues before the end of the CDR3; the remainder is reconstructed from the germline J gene. Germline loops: CDR1 NSHNY, CDR2 SYGAGN. CDR3 length: 16 amino acids.